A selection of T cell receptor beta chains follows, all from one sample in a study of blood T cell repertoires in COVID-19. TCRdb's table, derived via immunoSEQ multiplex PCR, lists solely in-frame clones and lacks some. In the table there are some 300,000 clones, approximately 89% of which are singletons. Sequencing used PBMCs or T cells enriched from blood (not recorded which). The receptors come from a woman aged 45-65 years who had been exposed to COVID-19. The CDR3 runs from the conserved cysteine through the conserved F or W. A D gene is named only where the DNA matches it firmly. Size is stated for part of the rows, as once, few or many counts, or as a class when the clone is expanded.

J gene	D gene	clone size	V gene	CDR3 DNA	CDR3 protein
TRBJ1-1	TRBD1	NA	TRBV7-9	TGTGCCAGCAGCCCGCTGGGCTCCGGGACAGTGGACACTGAAGCTTTCTTT	CASSPLGSGTVDTEAFF
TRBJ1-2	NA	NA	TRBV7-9	TGTGCCAGCAGCTTAGCAGGGGTTGGCTACACCTTC	CASSLAGVGYTF
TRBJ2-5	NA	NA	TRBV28	TGTGCCAGCAGAACTAATCAGGGTTCCCACCAAGAGACCCAGTACTTC	CASRTNQGSHQETQYF
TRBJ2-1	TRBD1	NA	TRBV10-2	TGCGCCAGCAGGGTGGGACAGGCCAACAATGAGCAGTTCTTC	CASRVGQANNEQFF
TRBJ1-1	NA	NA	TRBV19	TGTGCCAGTAGTATAGGTAGATCCTCTGAAGCTTTCTTT	CASSIGRSSEAFF
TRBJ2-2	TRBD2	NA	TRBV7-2	TGTGCCAGCAGCTCCCCGGGACTAGCCACCGGGGAGCTGTTTTTT	CASSSPGLATGELFF
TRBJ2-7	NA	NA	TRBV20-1	TGCAGTCCCAAGCAGGGCTTCGAGCAGTACTTC	CSPKQGFEQYF
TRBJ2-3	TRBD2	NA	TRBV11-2	TGTGCCAGCAGCTTAGACGGCGGGGGTGGTGCAGATACGCAGTATTTT	CASSLDGGGGADTQYF
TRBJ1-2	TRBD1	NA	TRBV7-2	TGTGCCAGCACCCTCGACAGGGGGAACGGCTACACCTTC	CASTLDRGNGYTF
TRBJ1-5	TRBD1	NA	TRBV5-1	TGCGCCAGCAGCCCCGGGACAGGGGTTGGCAATCAGCCCCAGCATTTT	CASSPGTGVGNQPQHF
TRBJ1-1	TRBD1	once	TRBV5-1	TGCGCCAGCAGCTTGGAAGGGGGCCCGGCTTTCTTT	CASSLEGGPAFF
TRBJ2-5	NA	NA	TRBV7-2	TGTGCCAGCAGCGGCGGGCAGTTACAAGAGACCCAGTACTTC	CASSGGQLQETQYF
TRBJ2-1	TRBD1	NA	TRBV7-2	TGTGCCAGCAGTCTTGCGACAGGGGCTTACAATGAGCAGTTCTTC	CASSLATGAYNEQFF
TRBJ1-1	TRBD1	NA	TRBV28	TGTGCCAGCAGGGGTCCCGGGACAGCGAACACTGAAGCTTTCTTT	CASRGPGTANTEAFF
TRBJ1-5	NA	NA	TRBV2	TGTGCCAGCAGTGTTCGGGGTAGCAATCAGCCCCAGCATTTT	CASSVRGSNQPQHF
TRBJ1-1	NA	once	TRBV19	TGTGCCAGTAATATACAGGGTCGAACTGAAGCTTTCTTT	CASNIQGRTEAFF
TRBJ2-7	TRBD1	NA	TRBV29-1	TGCAGCGTTCTAGGCCTGTTAGGACAGGGGTTTCAGAACGAGCAGTACTTC	CSVLGLLGQGFQNEQYF
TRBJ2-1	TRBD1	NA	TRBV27	TGTGCCAGCAGCCTATCGGACAGGGAGAATGAGCAGTTCTTC	CASSLSDRENEQFF
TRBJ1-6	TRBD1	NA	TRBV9	TGTGCCAGCAGCTCACCTTGGGGGGGGACAGGGAATTCACCCCTCCACTTT	CASSSPWGGTGNSPLHF
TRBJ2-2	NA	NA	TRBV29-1	TGCAGCGTGCAGACACCCCCTCTGAGCGGGGAGCTGTTTTTT	CSVQTPPLSGELFF
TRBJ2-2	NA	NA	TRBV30	TGTGCCTGGAGGAGATCTCAGCGGAGCGCGAACACCGGGGAGCTGTTTTTT	CAWRRSQRSANTGELFF
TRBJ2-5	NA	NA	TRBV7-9	TGTGCCAGCAGCGTCAGTCCCCTCAGGGAGACCCAGTACTTC	CASSVSPLRETQYF
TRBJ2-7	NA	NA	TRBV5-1	TGCGCCAGCAGCTATGGACAAGACTACGAGCAGTACTTC	CASSYGQDYEQYF
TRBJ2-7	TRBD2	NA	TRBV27	TGTGCCAGCAGTTCCCCGACTAGCGGGGCCTACGAGCAGTACTTC	CASSSPTSGAYEQYF
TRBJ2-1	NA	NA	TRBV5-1	TGCGCCAGCAGCTTGATGACAGAGAGGTACAATGAGCAGTTCTTC	CASSLMTERYNEQFF
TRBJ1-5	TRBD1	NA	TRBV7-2	TGTGCCAGCAGCCAAAACAGGGGGAGGGAACCCCAGCATTTT	CASSQNRGREPQHF
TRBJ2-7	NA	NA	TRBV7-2	TGTGCCAGCAGCTTACAGGGGTCCCGGTACGAGCAGTACTTC	CASSLQGSRYEQYF
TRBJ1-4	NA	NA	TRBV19	TGTGCCAGTACCCCGGTGGGGCTCCCACCGGGTGAAAAACTGTTTTTT	CASTPVGLPPGEKLFF
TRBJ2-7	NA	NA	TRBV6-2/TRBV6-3	TGTGCCAGCAGTTTACTCCCGCTCTGGGCGCCCAACTCCTACGAGCAGTACTTC	CASSLLPLWAPNSYEQYF
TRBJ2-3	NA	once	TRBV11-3	TGTGCCAGCAGTTCCGGGCAGGGGACAGATACGCAGTATTTT	CASSSGQGTDTQYF
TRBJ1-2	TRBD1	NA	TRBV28	TGTGCCAGCAGTTCCCCCGGGCAGGGGGGTGGCTACACCTTC	CASSSPGQGGGYTF
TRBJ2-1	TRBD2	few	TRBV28	TGTGCCAGCAGGGTAACCGGGACTAGCGGCTCTGGTGAGCAGTTCTTC	CASRVTGTSGSGEQFF
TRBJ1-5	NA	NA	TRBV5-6	TGTGCCAGCAGCTTGGGGGCAGGGTTGGATCAGCCCCAGCATTTT	CASSLGAGLDQPQHF
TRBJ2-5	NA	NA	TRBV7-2	TGTGCCAGCAGCAAGGGGGGGAGCCAGTACTTC	CASSKGGSQYF
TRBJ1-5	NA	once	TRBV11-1	TGTGCCAGCAGCTTAGCGGAGGATCAGCCCCAGCATTTT	CASSLAEDQPQHF
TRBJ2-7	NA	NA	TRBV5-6	TGTGCCAGCAGCTTGACAAGCGAGCAGTACTTC	CASSLTSEQYF
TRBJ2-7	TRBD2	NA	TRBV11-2	TGTGCCAGCAGTCGAAATAGCGGGGGCTACGAGCAGTACTTC	CASSRNSGGYEQYF
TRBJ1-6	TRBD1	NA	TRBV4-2	TGTGCCAGCAGCCATGCAGGGACAGATTCACCCCTCCACTTT	CASSHAGTDSPLHF
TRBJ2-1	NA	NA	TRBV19	TGTGCCAGCTTCGGACAGCTTGGCAATGAGCAGTTCTTC	CASFGQLGNEQFF
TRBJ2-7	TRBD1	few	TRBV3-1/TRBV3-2	TGTGCCAGCAGCCCAACCGGGGGGACAGGGAGTAACGAGCAGTACTTC	CASSPTGGTGSNEQYF
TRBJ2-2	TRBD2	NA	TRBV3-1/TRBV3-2	TGTGCCAGCAGGGCGGGGGGACCCGGGGAGCTGTTTTTT	CASRAGGPGELFF
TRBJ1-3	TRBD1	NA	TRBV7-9	TGTGCCAGCATGAGGGGGCACACCATATATTTT	CASMRGHTIYF
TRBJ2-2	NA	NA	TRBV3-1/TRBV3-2	TGTGCCAGCAGCCAAGAAGTCAGGATGAACACCGGGGAGCTGTTTTTT	CASSQEVRMNTGELFF
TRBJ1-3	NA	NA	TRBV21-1	TGTGCCAGCAGCAAAGCTGCAGGGGGGGGAAACACCATATATTTT	CASSKAAGGGNTIYF
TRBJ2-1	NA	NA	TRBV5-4	TGTGCCAGCAGCACCTGGACAGCCATTGAGCAGTTCTTC	CASSTWTAIEQFF
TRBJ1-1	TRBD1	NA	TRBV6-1	TGTGCCAGCAGTGAAGTAGGACAGGCTGAAGCTTTCTTT	CASSEVGQAEAFF
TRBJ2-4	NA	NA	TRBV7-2	TGTGCCAGCAGCACCCCCCCGGGACACGTAGCCAAAAACATTCAGTACTTC	CASSTPPGHVAKNIQYF
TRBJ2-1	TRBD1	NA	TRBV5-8	TGTGCCAGCAGCGTGGGACAGGTAGGGGATGAGCAGTTCTTC	CASSVGQVGDEQFF
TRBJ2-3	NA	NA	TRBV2	TGTGCCAGCAGTGGCGGCGGGGTGGCAGATACGCAGTATTTT	CASSGGGVADTQYF
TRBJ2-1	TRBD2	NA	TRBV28	TGTGCCAGCAGTTTAGACCCCATAGCGGGTCCCTTCTACAATGAGCAGTTCTTC	CASSLDPIAGPFYNEQFF
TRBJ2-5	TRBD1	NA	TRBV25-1	TGTGCCAGCAGTGAGCCCAAGACAGGGTCGGAGACCCAGTACTTC	CASSEPKTGSETQYF
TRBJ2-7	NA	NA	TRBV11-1	TGTGCCAGCAGCCCGGCGCGCGGGGGCCGTTCCTACGAGCAGTACTTC	CASSPARGGRSYEQYF